Following are 2 T cell receptor beta chains from one sample sequenced in a study of CD8 T cells in ankylosing spondylitis. Regarding the study as a whole: A motif of roughly 8 highly homologous TCR beta variants was seen as apparently characteristic of ankylosing spondylitis blood.

For these receptors, no antigen is known. MiXCR was run by TCRdb on the 5' RACE reads, yielding one entry per CDR3 protein. The repertoire consists of about 840,000 distinct CDR3 sequences, with 10% to 15% occurring once and the leading ten covering under 0.6%. Sequencing was performed on blood, either unsorted or a sorted T cell fraction (not recorded which). The receptor source for this set is a male donor with ankylosing spondylitis.

This clonotype occurred a few times. The V call is TRBV30, the J call TRBJ1-2; 8 bases align to TRBD1. Per the germline V gene, CDR1 is GTSNPN and CDR2 is SVGIG (reference sequence). The CDR3 is 14 residues long. The CDR3 region has the DNA TGTGCGAGGACAGGGAGGTTCCCTGGATATGGCTACACCTTC. Protein product: CARTGRFPGYGYTF.

This clonotype came up many times. This chain joins TRBV28 and TRBJ2-5; TRBD2 aligns across 13 bases. CDR1 and CDR2 (germline): MDHEN, SYDVKM. CDR3 length: 18 amino acids. V shed 3 bases, J shed 2 bases, and the junction held 9 bases outside the gene matches. The CDR3: CASSLGGTSGTYQETQYF. CDR3 DNA: TGTGCCAGCAGTTTGGGGGGGACTAGCGGGACCTATCAAGAGACCCAGTACTTC.